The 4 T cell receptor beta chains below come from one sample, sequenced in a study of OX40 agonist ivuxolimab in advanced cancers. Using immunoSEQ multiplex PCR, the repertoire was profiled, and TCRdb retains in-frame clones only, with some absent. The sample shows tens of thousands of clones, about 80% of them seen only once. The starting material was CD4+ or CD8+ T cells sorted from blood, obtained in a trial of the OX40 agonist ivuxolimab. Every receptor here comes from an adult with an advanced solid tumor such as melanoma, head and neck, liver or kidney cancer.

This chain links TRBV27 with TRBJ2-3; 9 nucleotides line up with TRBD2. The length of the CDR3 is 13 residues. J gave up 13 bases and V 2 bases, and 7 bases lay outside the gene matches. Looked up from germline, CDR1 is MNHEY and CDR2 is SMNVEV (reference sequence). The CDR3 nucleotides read TGTGCCAGCAGTTTAATAGCGGGAGTGTTTAAGTATTTT. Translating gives CASSLIAGVFKYF.

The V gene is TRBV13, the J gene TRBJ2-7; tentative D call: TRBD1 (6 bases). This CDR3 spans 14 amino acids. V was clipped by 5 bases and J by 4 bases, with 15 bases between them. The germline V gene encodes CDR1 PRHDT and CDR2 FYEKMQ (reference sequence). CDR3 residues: CASSTGAGEYEQYF. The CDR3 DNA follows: TGTGCCAGCAGCACCGGGGCAGGGGAATACGAGCAGTACTTC. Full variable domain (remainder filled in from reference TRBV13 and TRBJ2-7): AAGVIQSPRHLIKEKRETATLKCYPIPRHDTVYWYQQGPGQDPQFLISFYEKMQSDKGSIPDRFSAQQFSDYHSELNMSSLELGDSALYFCASSTGAGEYEQYFGPGTRLTVT.

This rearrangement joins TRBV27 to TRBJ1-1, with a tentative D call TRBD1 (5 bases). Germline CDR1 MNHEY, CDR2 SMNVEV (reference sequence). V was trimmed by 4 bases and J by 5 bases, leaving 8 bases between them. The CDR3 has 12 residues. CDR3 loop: CASSSGWTEAFF. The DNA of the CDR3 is TGTGCCAGCAGTTCAGGGTGGACTGAAGCTTTCTTT.

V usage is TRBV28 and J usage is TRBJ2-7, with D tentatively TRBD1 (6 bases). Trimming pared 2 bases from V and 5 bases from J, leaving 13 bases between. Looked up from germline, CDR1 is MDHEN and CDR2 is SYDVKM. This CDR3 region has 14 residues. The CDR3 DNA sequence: TGTGCCAGCAGTTTACCACAGGGAGTCGACGAGCAGTACTTC. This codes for CASSLPQGVDEQYF.